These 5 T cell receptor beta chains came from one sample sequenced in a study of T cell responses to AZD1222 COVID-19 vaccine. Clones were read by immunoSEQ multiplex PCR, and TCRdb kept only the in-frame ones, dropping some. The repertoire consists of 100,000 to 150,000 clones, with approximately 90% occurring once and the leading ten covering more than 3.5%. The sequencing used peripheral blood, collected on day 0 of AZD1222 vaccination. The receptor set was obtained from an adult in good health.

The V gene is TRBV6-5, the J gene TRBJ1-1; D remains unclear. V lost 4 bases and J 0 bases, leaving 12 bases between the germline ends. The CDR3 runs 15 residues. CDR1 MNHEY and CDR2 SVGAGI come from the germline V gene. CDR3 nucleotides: TGTGCCAGCAGTTGGGGTTCCCCCATGAACACTGAAGCTTTCTTT. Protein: CASSWGSPMNTEAFF.

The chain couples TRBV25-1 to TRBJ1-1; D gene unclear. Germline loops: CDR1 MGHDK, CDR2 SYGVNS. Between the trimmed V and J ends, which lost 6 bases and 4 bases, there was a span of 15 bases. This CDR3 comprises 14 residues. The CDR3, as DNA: TGTGCCAGCAGGCCATCCTGGTTGAGCACTGAAGCTTTCTTT. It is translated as CASRPSWLSTEAFF.

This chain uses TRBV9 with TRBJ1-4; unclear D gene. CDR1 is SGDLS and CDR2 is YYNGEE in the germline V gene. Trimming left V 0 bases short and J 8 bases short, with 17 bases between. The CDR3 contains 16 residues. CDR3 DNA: TGTGCCAGCAGCGTAGAATTCGATGCCCAGCCAGAAAAACTGTTTTTT. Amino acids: CASSVEFDAQPEKLFF.

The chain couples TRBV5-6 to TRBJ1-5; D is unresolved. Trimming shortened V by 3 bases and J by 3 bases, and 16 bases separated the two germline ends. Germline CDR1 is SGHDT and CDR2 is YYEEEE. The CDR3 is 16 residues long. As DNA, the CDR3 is TGTGCCAGCAGCTCGGTGAGCAGGTCCAACAATCAGCCCCAGCATTTT. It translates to CASSSVSRSNNQPQHF.

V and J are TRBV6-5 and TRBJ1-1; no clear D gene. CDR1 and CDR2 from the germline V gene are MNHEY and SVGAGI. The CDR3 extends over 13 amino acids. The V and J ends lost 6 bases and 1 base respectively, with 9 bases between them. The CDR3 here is CASSNFENTEAFF. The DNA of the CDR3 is TGTGCCAGCAGCAACTTCGAGAACACTGAAGCTTTCTTT.